This entry describes one TCR beta chain. Antigen specificity is unknown. The sample comes from a study of cytomegalovirus exposure and HLA in healthy donors. The study, taken as a whole, reports: A previous analysis found most TCR beta V segments productive roughly 87% or roughly 30% of the time. The study had only CMV serostatus as immune exposure information. Rarity marked most TCR sequences, yet some public TCRs occurred in many donors.

Vbeta (60) and Jbeta (13) primers were used in the PCR. Sequencing used immunoSEQ multiplex PCR; TCRdb keeps in-frame clones, though not all of them. The table has some 97,000 clones, around 80% seen once. CDR1 is SGHTA and CDR2 is FQGNSA in the germline V gene. Trimming shortened V by 5 bases and J by 6 bases, and 16 bases separated the two germline ends. The CDR3 has 14 amino acids. Everyone who donated was a healthy bone marrow donor. This chain connects TRBV7-2 to TRBJ1-2; D perhaps matches TRBD1 (6 bases). This clonotype originated in a woman between 45 and 65 years old in good health and CMV-seropositive. The sample consisted of PBMCs. CDR3 nucleotides: TGTGCCAGCAGCAAGCCTTTCAGGGGAGATGGCTACACCTTC. Its protein is CASSKPFRGDGYTF.